The 29 T cell receptor beta chains below come from one sample, sequenced in a study of response to subunit inactivated influenza vaccine. TCRdb redid the calling of the RT-PCR reads with MiXCR, one entry per CDR3 protein. The sample has about 520,000 distinct CDR3 sequences, around 25% seen once. Material: CD4+ T cells sorted from PBMCs, obtained 4 to 6 days after vaccination. These TCRs come from a man aged 45 to 65 who received an inactivated influenza vaccine.

This chain joins TRBV2 and TRBJ2-3; 12 positions match TRBD2. Germline V gene lookup returns CDR1 SNHLY and CDR2 FYNNEI. J was trimmed by 2 bases and V by 6 bases; bases with no gene match: 3. This CDR3 region has 15 residues. CDR3 bases: TGTGCCAGCAGCTGGACTAGCGGGGCCACAGATACGCAGTATTTT. Translating it yields CASSWTSGATDTQYF.

This chain joins TRBV20-1 and TRBJ1-6; unclear D gene. Germline assignment: CDR1 DFQATT and CDR2 SNEGSKA (reference sequence). V was shortened by 4 bases and J by 6 bases, with 10 bases between the two germline ends. The CDR3 runs 13 residues. CDR3 bases: TGCAGTGCTATCATACGGAGTAATTCACCCCTCCACTTT. It is translated as CSAIIRSNSPLHF.

This clonotype was seen many times. The V and J genes are TRBV5-1 and TRBJ2-3; no clear D gene. Germline loops: CDR1 SGHRS, CDR2 YFSETQ. This CDR3 spans 14 amino acids. Trimming shortened V by 4 bases and J by 0 bases, and 9 bases separated the two germline ends. The CDR3 loop reads CASSPGPSTDTQYF. The CDR3 DNA reads TGCGCCAGCAGCCCGGGTCCAAGCACAGATACGCAGTATTTT.

The chain combines TRBV5-1 with TRBJ2-7, with 7 bases matching TRBD1. Germline V gene lookup returns CDR1 SGHRS and CDR2 YFSETQ. The CDR3 has 13 amino acids. V gave up 4 bases and J gave up 6 bases; unmatched junction bases: 7. CDR3 sequence (DNA): TGCGCCAGCAGCCCGGGACAGACGGGCGAGCAGTACTTC. This translates into CASSPGQTGEQYF.

The chain employs TRBV20-1 and TRBJ2-7, with a tentative D call TRBD1 (6 bases). CDR3 length: 14 residues. Germline values: CDR1 DFQATT, CDR2 SNEGSKA (reference sequence). The V and J ends lost 3 bases and 0 bases respectively, with 12 bases between them. This CDR3 reads CSASQGMNSYEQYF. The CDR3 coding sequence is TGCAGTGCTAGTCAGGGGATGAACTCCTACGAGCAGTACTTC.

In this sample, this clonotype turned up once. This chain links TRBV20-1 with TRBJ2-5; a weak D match, TRBD2 (6 bases). Germline lookup yields CDR1 DFQATT and CDR2 SNEGSKA (reference sequence). The CDR3 runs 14 residues. The V end was cut by 3 bases, the J end by 5 bases, with 16 bases between. In nucleotides, the CDR3 is TGCAGTGCTAGTTTTGTCACTAGCAGGGAGACCCAGTACTTC. Translating gives CSASFVTSRETQYF.

This rearrangement joins TRBV20-1 to TRBJ2-7, with 11 bases identical to TRBD2. V was pared by 5 bases and J by 2 bases, with 5 bases of the junction left unmatched. CDR1 is DFQATT and CDR2 is SNEGSKA in the germline V gene (reference sequence). This CDR3 comprises 14 residues. Written as DNA, the CDR3 is TGCAGTGCTCCCGGGACTAGCGGTACCTACGAGCAGTACTTC. It translates to CSAPGTSGTYEQYF.

The J gene is TRBJ2-1, the V gene TRBV4-3; D tentatively fits TRBD1 or TRBD2 (5 bases each). The CDR3 spans 17 residues. Trimming pared 3 bases from V and 6 bases from J, leaving 21 bases between. Per the germline V gene, CDR1 is LGHNA and CDR2 is YSLEER. The CDR3 sequence: CASSQEYRRGGRNEQFF. CDR3 sequence (DNA): TGCGCCAGCAGCCAGGAGTACAGAAGGGGCGGGCGCAATGAGCAGTTCTTC.

This clonotype has more than one count but fewer than ten. For the CDR3, the DNA is TGTGCCAGCAGCTTGAGGGGGACAGGGACCACAGATACGCAGTATTTT. It translates to CASSLRGTGTTDTQYF. This rearrangement joins TRBV5-6 to TRBJ2-3, with 9 positions matching TRBD1. CDR3 length: 16 residues. Germline values: CDR1 SGHDT, CDR2 YYEEEE. V trimming: 1 base; J trimming: 2 bases; junction bases outside the gene matches: 5. Using reference TRBV5-6 and TRBJ2-3 for the parts outside the CDR3, the full variable domain is DAGVTQSPTHLIKTRGQQVTLRCSPKSGHDTVSWYQQALGQGPQFIFQYYEEEERQRGNFPDRFSGHQFPNYSSELNVNALLLGDSALYLCASSLRGTGTTDTQYFGPGTRLTVL.

The rearrangement joins TRBV7-8 to TRBJ2-4, with 8 bases fitting TRBD2. The V segment lost 1 base and the J segment 4 bases; nucleotides outside the gene matches: 3. The CDR3 has 15 amino acids. From germline, CDR1 is SGHVS and CDR2 FQNEAQ. The CDR3 protein is CASSLGGRRKNIQYF. The DNA of the CDR3 is TGTGCCAGCAGCTTAGGCGGGAGGCGGAAAAACATTCAGTACTTC.

This clonotype appeared many times. The CDR3 spells CASSVGQDPYEQYF. CDR3 coding DNA: TGTGCCAGCAGCGTAGGGCAGGACCCCTACGAGCAGTACTTC. The chain employs TRBV9 and TRBJ2-7; D is undetermined. Germline V gene data show CDR1 as SGDLS and CDR2 as YYNGEE. The V and J ends lost 0 bases and 2 bases respectively, with 9 bases between them. The length of the CDR3 is 14 residues.

The CDR3 nucleotides read TGTGCCAGCAGTTTTGCCGGGACTAGCGGGGTCTATGAGCAGTTCTTC. It yields the protein CASSFAGTSGVYEQFF. The rearrangement links TRBV12-3 or TRBV12-4 to TRBJ2-1; the match to TRBD2 covers 13 bases. The CDR3 covers 16 residues. The V segment lost 3 bases and the J segment 8 bases; nucleotides outside the gene matches: 7.

This clonotype was seen a handful of times. The CDR3 nucleotides are TGTGCCAGCAGTTACCCTGCCACAGATACGCAGTATTTT. Protein sequence: CASSYPATDTQYF. The chain uses TRBV6-6 and TRBJ2-3; D is unresolved. Trimming removed 2 bases at V and 2 bases at J, with 5 bases between. The germline gives CDR1 MNHNY, CDR2 SVGAGI (reference sequence). The CDR3 runs to 13 residues.

This clonotype has a handful of counts. The chain combines TRBV6-5 with TRBJ2-7; D tentatively reads TRBD1 or TRBD2 (5 bases each). V shed 0 bases and J shed 4 bases, with 16 bases lying between them. Germline loops: CDR1 MNHEY, CDR2 SVGAGI. The CDR3 consists of 16 residues. As DNA, the CDR3 is TGTGCCAGCAGTTACTCGGGGGTTCGGACTGAGTACGAGCAGTACTTC. Residues: CASSYSGVRTEYEQYF.

The chain recombines TRBV10-2 with TRBJ1-5; D gene unclear. There are 13 residues in the CDR3. The germline V gene has CDR1 WSHSY and CDR2 SAAADI. Deletions cut 0 bases from V and 4 bases from J, with 4 bases between. The CDR3 region has the DNA TGCGCCAGCAGTGAGTCGTTAAATCAGCCCCAGCATTTT. This encodes CASSESLNQPQHF.

This sequence joins TRBV5-5 and TRBJ2-7, with D perhaps TRBD2 (5 bases). There are 16 residues in the CDR3. Trimming pared 2 bases from V and 2 bases from J, leaving 17 bases between. CDR1 is SGHKS and CDR2 is YYEKEE in the germline V gene (reference sequence). In DNA, the CDR3 is TGTGCCAGCAGCTTTCGGGGTAGATCCTTTCCCTACGAGCAGTACTTC. It encodes CASSFRGRSFPYEQYF. Looking up the rest from reference TRBV5-5 and TRBJ2-7 gives the full variable domain: DAGVTQSPTHLIKTRGQQVTLRCSPISGHKSVSWYQQVLGQGPQFIFQYYEKEERGRGNFPDRFSARQFPNYSSELNVNALLLGDSALYLCASSFRGRSFPYEQYFGPGTRLTVT.

This clonotype was detected a few times. The gene calls are TRBV24-1 and TRBJ1-5; D remains unclear. CDR1 is KGHDR, CDR2 SFDVKD, per germline. This CDR3 has 14 residues. The ends were cut back, 5 bases at V and 7 bases at J, with 14 bases in the middle. Written as DNA, the CDR3 is TGTGCCACCAGTGGCTCGGAACTGAGCCAGCCCCAGCATTTT. It codes for CATSGSELSQPQHF.

This clonotype has only one observation. This chain links TRBV14 with TRBJ2-7; D unclear. Trimming pared 2 bases from V and 7 bases from J, leaving 12 bases between. This CDR3 is built from 13 residues. Germline-derived CDR1 and CDR2 are SGHDN and FVKESK. CDR3 DNA sequence: TGTGCCAGCAGCCAATATCAGGATGGGGAGCAGTACTTC. Its translation is CASSQYQDGEQYF. Complete variable domain (other parts from reference TRBV14 and TRBJ2-7): EAGVTQFPSHSVIEKGQTVTLRCDPISGHDNLYWYRRVMGKEIKFLLHFVKESKQDESGMPNNRFLAERTGGTYSTLKVQPAELEDSGVYFCASSQYQDGEQYFGPGTRLTVT.

This chain joins TRBV12-3 or TRBV12-4 and TRBJ1-2; D uncertain. There are 13 residues in the CDR3. Trimming left V 2 bases short and J 4 bases short, with 8 bases between. This chain's CDR3 is CASSLSSFYGYTF. The CDR3, as DNA: TGTGCCAGCAGTTTATCGTCGTTCTATGGCTACACCTTC.

V gene TRBV7-8 combines with J gene TRBJ2-3, with D possibly being TRBD2 (5 bases). The V gene's germline CDR1 is SGHVS and CDR2 FQNEAQ. V shed 3 bases and J shed 0 bases, with 10 bases lying between them. The CDR3 sequence is 15 residues long. CDR3 nucleotide sequence: TGTGCCAGCAGCTTTCCGCGGACTAGCACAGATACGCAGTATTTT. It is translated as CASSFPRTSTDTQYF.

The rearrangement joins TRBV20-1 to TRBJ2-1; D unclear. Germline CDR1 reads DFQATT; CDR2 reads SNEGSKA (reference sequence). The CDR3 is 12 residues long. The CDR3 spells CRLHGPNNEQFF. The CDR3 coding sequence is TGCAGGCTGCATGGTCCTAACAATGAGCAGTTCTTC.

V is TRBV5-6 and J is TRBJ1-2; D is possibly TRBD1 (6 bases). Germline CDR1 and CDR2: SGHDT and YYEEEE. V lost 1 base to trimming and J lost 4 bases, with 11 bases between them. The CDR3 is made up of 14 amino acids. In nucleotides, the CDR3 is TGTGCCAGCAGCTTGCCAGGCAGGGGCTATGGCTACACCTTC. It yields the protein CASSLPGRGYGYTF. The variable domain in full, completed from reference TRBV5-6 and TRBJ1-2, reads DAGVTQSPTHLIKTRGQQVTLRCSPKSGHDTVSWYQQALGQGPQFIFQYYEEEERQRGNFPDRFSGHQFPNYSSELNVNALLLGDSALYLCASSLPGRGYGYTFGSGTRLTVV.

Written as DNA, the CDR3 is TGCAGTGCTACAGGGGATGGCTACACCTTC. Translated: CSATGDGYTF. This chain uses TRBV20-1 with TRBJ1-2; possibly TRBD1 for D (6 bases). CDR1 is DFQATT and CDR2 is SNEGSKA in the germline V gene (reference sequence). CDR3 length: 10 amino acids. Trimming cost V 4 bases and J 6 bases, with 6 bases left between them.

The V gene is TRBV4-1, the J gene TRBJ1-2; D not certain. Germline V gene sequence: CDR1 MGHRA, CDR2 YSYEKL. V lost 1 base, J lost 5 bases, and 17 bases lay in between. The CDR3 runs to 16 residues. The CDR3 loop is CASSQAPDTNYYGYTF. The CDR3 nucleotides are TGCGCCAGCAGCCAAGCCCCCGACACCAACTATTATGGCTACACCTTC.

This chain connects TRBV10-3 to TRBJ1-3; D is undetermined. The CDR3 sequence is 13 residues long. CDR1 is ENHRY, CDR2 SYGVKD, per germline. V gave up 10 bases and J gave up 2 bases, with 12 bases separating them. Here the CDR3 reads CATNGLTGNTIYF. DNA of the CDR3: TGTGCCACAAATGGGTTGACTGGAAACACCATATATTTT.

The chain is built from TRBV6-2 or TRBV6-3 and TRBJ2-3, with D hard to call. Germline loops: CDR1 MNHEY, CDR2 SVGEGT. The CDR3 length is 13 residues. The V end lost 3 bases, the J end lost 5 bases, and 9 bases lay between the germline ends. Here the CDR3 DNA reads TGTGCCAGCAGTTATGGGCAGATAGATACGCAGTATTTT. Translating it yields CASSYGQIDTQYF.

The CDR3 sequence: CASSKTGNHIYGYTF. The CDR3 coding sequence is TGCGCCAGCAGCAAGACAGGGAATCATATCTATGGCTACACCTTC. The chain recombines TRBV5-1 with TRBJ1-2; 7 bases match TRBD1. Germline loops: CDR1 SGHRS, CDR2 YFSETQ. CDR3 size: 15 residues. The J segment lost 4 bases and the V segment lost 4 bases, leaving 10 bases of the junction unmatched.

This clonotype has a handful of counts. The V and J genes are TRBV12-3 or TRBV12-4 and TRBJ1-1; D ambiguous. This CDR3 is 12 amino acids long. Deletions cut 5 bases from V and 12 bases from J, with 16 bases between. Here the CDR3 reads CASSSLATSSFF. The DNA for the CDR3 is TGTGCCAGCAGTAGTTTGGCCACCTCGTCTTTCTTT.

This clonotype was found a few times. CDR3 residues: CASSSTGGSYEQYF. The CDR3 DNA is TGTGCCAGCAGCTCTACGGGAGGCTCCTACGAGCAGTACTTC. J is TRBJ2-7 and V is TRBV7-9; 7 positions agree with TRBD2. After removal of 4 bases from V and 0 bases from J, the junction contained 3 bases not matched to a gene. Germline CDR1 and CDR2: SEHNR and FQNEAQ (reference sequence). This CDR3 has 14 residues.